The rows below give T cell receptor beta chains drawn from one sample of a study of memory CD8 T cells in hepatitis C reinfection. The repertoire was sequenced with immunoSEQ multiplex PCR; TCRdb's copy has only in-frame clones and lacks some. The sample has 40,000 to 60,000 clones; around 92% are singletons. Sequenced: naive CD8+ T cells sorted from blood. The receptors shown here come from a man in his late teens or twenties with hepatitis C virus infection. Each CDR3 is given with its conserved first and last residue. The D gene is left open where the match is weak. Expanded clones are given a class, and other clones once, few, many or no size at all.

D gene: .
V gene: TRBV6-1
clone size: once
J gene: TRBJ2-3
CDR3 DNA: TGTGCCAGCAGTGATCGGGCCCTATACGGGGCAGATACGCAGTATTTT
CDR3 protein: CASSDRALYGADTQYF

D gene: TRBD2
V gene: TRBV27
clone size: .
J gene: TRBJ2-7
CDR3 DNA: TGTGCCAGCACCATCGCCGGGGGGAGGTACGAGCAGTACTTC
CDR3 protein: CASTIAGGRYEQYF

D gene: .
V gene: TRBV21-1
clone size: once
J gene: TRBJ2-1
CDR3 DNA: TGTGCCCGCAATTCGAGACAGGGGCGTTACAATGAGCAGTTCTTC
CDR3 protein: CARNSRQGRYNEQFF

D gene: .
V gene: TRBV6-5
clone size: .
J gene: TRBJ2-1
CDR3 DNA: TGTGCCAGCAGTTACTCCGGCGGAGAGCAGTTCTTC
CDR3 protein: CASSYSGGEQFF

D gene: .
V gene: TRBV5-1
clone size: .
J gene: TRBJ2-2
CDR3 DNA: TGCGCCAGCAGTGAGGGGAACACCGGGGAGCTGTTTTTT
CDR3 protein: CASSEGNTGELFF

D gene: TRBD2
V gene: TRBV6-5
clone size: .
J gene: TRBJ2-3
CDR3 DNA: TGTGCCAGCAGTTACCGCCCAGCGGGAGGGCATGCGCAGTATTTT
CDR3 protein: CASSYRPAGGHAQYF

D gene: .
V gene: TRBV15
clone size: .
J gene: TRBJ2-1
CDR3 DNA: TGTGCCACCAGCCCCCGACCTGCGGGATGGGACTCCTACAATGAGCAGTTCTTC
CDR3 protein: CATSPRPAGWDSYNEQFF

D gene: TRBD1
V gene: TRBV19
clone size: .
J gene: TRBJ1-1
CDR3 DNA: TGTGCCAGTATAGGCCCTAGACTATCCAGGACAGGTCCAGGATGGGACACTGAAGCTTTCTTT
CDR3 protein: CASIGPRLSRTGPGWDTEAFF

D gene: .
V gene: TRBV5-4
clone size: .
J gene: TRBJ1-1
CDR3 DNA: TGTGCCAGCAGGGAAGGACAGAACACTGAAGCTTTCTTT
CDR3 protein: CASREGQNTEAFF

D gene: TRBD2
V gene: TRBV27
clone size: .
J gene: TRBJ2-3
CDR3 DNA: TGTGCCAGCAGTCCCCTAGCGGGATCCACAGATACGCAGTATTTT
CDR3 protein: CASSPLAGSTDTQYF

D gene: TRBD2
V gene: TRBV27
clone size: .
J gene: TRBJ2-2
CDR3 DNA: TGTGCCAGCAGTGATCTAGCGGGAGGGTTCACCGGGGAGCTGTTTTTT
CDR3 protein: CASSDLAGGFTGELFF

D gene: TRBD1
V gene: TRBV2
clone size: .
J gene: TRBJ1-2
CDR3 DNA: TGTGCCAGCAGTAACCCGGGACAGGGACTCTATGGCTACACCTTC
CDR3 protein: CASSNPGQGLYGYTF

D gene: .
V gene: TRBV6-5
clone size: .
J gene: TRBJ1-5
CDR3 DNA: TGTGCCAGCAGCTGGGGCTCCAGCCAGCCCCAGCATTTT
CDR3 protein: CASSWGSSQPQHF

D gene: .
V gene: TRBV5-6
clone size: .
J gene: TRBJ2-1
CDR3 DNA: TGTGCCACCTCGGGAAGCGGTAACAATGAGCAGTTCTTC
CDR3 protein: CATSGSGNNEQFF

D gene: .
V gene: TRBV6-1
clone size: .
J gene: TRBJ1-5
CDR3 DNA: TGTGCCAGCAGTCACCTCGCCCGGGGGGATCAGCCCCAGCATTTT
CDR3 protein: CASSHLARGDQPQHF

D gene: .
V gene: TRBV19
clone size: .
J gene: TRBJ1-1
CDR3 DNA: TGTGCCAGTAGTTCCGGGGGGAACACTGAAGCTTTCTTT
CDR3 protein: CASSSGGNTEAFF

D gene: TRBD2
V gene: TRBV19
clone size: .
J gene: TRBJ2-3
CDR3 DNA: TGTGCCAGTAGTATCGCAGCGGGGGTTAGCACAGATACGCAGTATTTT
CDR3 protein: CASSIAAGVSTDTQYF

D gene: .
V gene: TRBV7-8
clone size: once
J gene: TRBJ2-5
CDR3 DNA: TGTGCCAGCAGCTTAACAGGGATACCCAAGACCCAGTACTTC
CDR3 protein: CASSLTGIPKTQYF

D gene: .
V gene: TRBV9
clone size: .
J gene: TRBJ2-2
CDR3 DNA: TGTGCCAGCAGCCCTATGGTGTCTGGCACCGGGGAGCTGTTTTTT
CDR3 protein: CASSPMVSGTGELFF

D gene: .
V gene: TRBV5-8
clone size: .
J gene: TRBJ2-1
CDR3 DNA: TGTGCCAGCAGCCGAATCCAGGGAACCTACAATGAGCAGTTCTTC
CDR3 protein: CASSRIQGTYNEQFF

D gene: TRBD1
V gene: TRBV7-9
clone size: .
J gene: TRBJ1-1
CDR3 DNA: TGTGCCAGCAGCTTAGAGTGGACAGGGAACACTGAAGCTTTCTTT
CDR3 protein: CASSLEWTGNTEAFF

D gene: .
V gene: TRBV27
clone size: .
J gene: TRBJ2-1
CDR3 DNA: TGTGCCAGCATGTGGGTATGGGGGGTATACAATGAGCAGTTCTTC
CDR3 protein: CASMWVWGVYNEQFF

D gene: .
V gene: TRBV5-1
clone size: .
J gene: TRBJ1-5
CDR3 DNA: TGCGCCAGCAGCTTGGTAGATGGGGAAGGGGGCAATCAGCCCCAGCATTTT
CDR3 protein: CASSLVDGEGGNQPQHF

D gene: TRBD1
V gene: TRBV11-2
clone size: .
J gene: TRBJ2-5
CDR3 DNA: TGTGCCAGCAGCAACATCTTCACCCCGGACAGGGAAGAGACCCAGTACTTC
CDR3 protein: CASSNIFTPDREETQYF

D gene: TRBD1
V gene: TRBV4-3
clone size: .
J gene: TRBJ1-4
CDR3 DNA: TGCGCCAGCAGCCAAGACCTGGGGACAGGGGTTGAAAAACTGTTTTTT
CDR3 protein: CASSQDLGTGVEKLFF

D gene: TRBD2
V gene: TRBV28
clone size: .
J gene: TRBJ2-5
CDR3 DNA: TGTGCCAGCAGAAGACTAGCGGGAGAAGCGGAGACCCAGTACTTC
CDR3 protein: CASRRLAGEAETQYF

D gene: TRBD1
V gene: TRBV6-5
clone size: .
J gene: TRBJ2-7
CDR3 DNA: TGTGCCAGCAGTCAACCAGGGGGCGCAGAGGACGAGCAGTACTTC
CDR3 protein: CASSQPGGAEDEQYF

D gene: .
V gene: TRBV28
clone size: .
J gene: TRBJ2-7
CDR3 DNA: TGTGCCAGCAGCACGGGACTCCAAGACGAGCAGTACTTC
CDR3 protein: CASSTGLQDEQYF

D gene: TRBD2
V gene: TRBV27
clone size: .
J gene: TRBJ2-7
CDR3 DNA: TGTGCCAGCAGTCCGATCCTAGCGGGAGGGCCTTACGAGCAGTACTTC
CDR3 protein: CASSPILAGGPYEQYF

D gene: .
V gene: TRBV14
clone size: .
J gene: TRBJ1-5
CDR3 DNA: TGTGCCAGCAGCCAAGATCTACTCCCTAATCAGCCCCAGCATTTT
CDR3 protein: CASSQDLLPNQPQHF

D gene: TRBD2
V gene: TRBV11-2
clone size: .
J gene: TRBJ2-3
CDR3 DNA: TGTGCCAGCAGCCTACGATTGGGACTAGCGGGGCCCTTAGATACGCAGTATTTT
CDR3 protein: CASSLRLGLAGPLDTQYF

D gene: .
V gene: TRBV19
clone size: .
J gene: TRBJ1-5
CDR3 DNA: TGTGCCAGTAGTATAACGTCAACAGGGCCCCATCAGCCCCAGCATTTT
CDR3 protein: CASSITSTGPHQPQHF

D gene: TRBD1
V gene: TRBV29-1
clone size: .
J gene: TRBJ2-7
CDR3 DNA: TGCAGCGTTGTTGGACAGGGCACTCTGTACGAGCAGTACTTC
CDR3 protein: CSVVGQGTLYEQYF

D gene: .
V gene: TRBV27
clone size: .
J gene: TRBJ2-7
CDR3 DNA: TGTGCCAGCAGTTCTCAACTAGCTATCTACGAGCAGTACTTC
CDR3 protein: CASSSQLAIYEQYF

D gene: .
V gene: TRBV6-6
clone size: .
J gene: TRBJ1-3
CDR3 DNA: TGTGCCAGCAGTTCCCTTGGGCGTCAAAACACCATATATTTT
CDR3 protein: CASSSLGRQNTIYF

D gene: TRBD1
V gene: TRBV6-5
clone size: .
J gene: TRBJ1-5
CDR3 DNA: TGTGCCAGCTCGGGACAGGGCTTCAATCAGCCCCAGCATTTT
CDR3 protein: CASSGQGFNQPQHF

D gene: .
V gene: TRBV19
clone size: .
J gene: TRBJ1-5
CDR3 DNA: TGTGCCAGTACTCCGGGGGGATATAGCAATCAGCCCCAGCATTTT
CDR3 protein: CASTPGGYSNQPQHF

D gene: .
V gene: TRBV19
clone size: once
J gene: TRBJ1-3
CDR3 DNA: TGTGCCAGTAGTGCTTGGGAGGACTCTGGAAACACCATATATTTT
CDR3 protein: CASSAWEDSGNTIYF

D gene: .
V gene: TRBV6-5
clone size: .
J gene: TRBJ2-7
CDR3 DNA: TGTGCCAGCAGTTATTCTAGTAGCTCCTACGAGCAGTACTTC
CDR3 protein: CASSYSSSSYEQYF

D gene: .
V gene: TRBV7-9
clone size: .
J gene: TRBJ2-7
CDR3 DNA: TGTGCCAGCAGCTTTGGCGGTTCCGAGCAGTACTTC
CDR3 protein: CASSFGGSEQYF

D gene: .
V gene: TRBV6-5
clone size: .
J gene: TRBJ1-5
CDR3 DNA: TGTGCCAGCAGTGAATATGGGGAGTATCAGCCCCAGCATTTT
CDR3 protein: CASSEYGEYQPQHF

D gene: TRBD1
V gene: TRBV18
clone size: once
J gene: TRBJ2-3
CDR3 DNA: TGTGCCAGCTCACTACGGACAGGTTGGGCAGATACGCAGTATTTT
CDR3 protein: CASSLRTGWADTQYF

D gene: .
V gene: TRBV7-2
clone size: .
J gene: TRBJ2-1
CDR3 DNA: TGTGCCAGCACGCCCGGACTGAACAATGAGCAGTTCTTC
CDR3 protein: CASTPGLNNEQFF

D gene: TRBD2
V gene: TRBV5-1
clone size: .
J gene: TRBJ2-1
CDR3 DNA: TGCGCCAGCAGCTGGACTAGCGGGAACAATGAGCAGTTCTTC
CDR3 protein: CASSWTSGNNEQFF

D gene: .
V gene: TRBV5-6
clone size: .
J gene: TRBJ2-2
CDR3 DNA: TGTGCCAGCAGCTTGCGCTTTAGCGGGGAGCTGTTTTTT
CDR3 protein: CASSLRFSGELFF

D gene: TRBD2
V gene: TRBV7-9
clone size: .
J gene: TRBJ2-5
CDR3 DNA: TGTGCCAGCAGCTTTATGCGGGAGATTGAGACCCAGTACTTC
CDR3 protein: CASSFMREIETQYF

D gene: .
V gene: TRBV4-3
clone size: .
J gene: TRBJ1-3
CDR3 DNA: TGCGCCAGCAGCCAAGGAACAGGGACTGGAAACACCATATATTTT
CDR3 protein: CASSQGTGTGNTIYF

D gene: .
V gene: TRBV7-9
clone size: .
J gene: TRBJ1-5
CDR3 DNA: TGTGCCAGCAGCTTAGGGGGCAGTCAGCCCCAGCATTTT
CDR3 protein: CASSLGGSQPQHF

D gene: .
V gene: TRBV25-1
clone size: .
J gene: TRBJ1-2
CDR3 DNA: TGTGCCAGCAGTCCCAGGGAAGGAAATGGCTACACCTTC
CDR3 protein: CASSPREGNGYTF

D gene: TRBD1
V gene: TRBV10-3
clone size: .
J gene: TRBJ2-7
CDR3 DNA: TGTGCCATCAGTGACCAGGGACAGGGGGCCTACGAGCAGTACTTC
CDR3 protein: CAISDQGQGAYEQYF

D gene: .
V gene: TRBV7-8
clone size: .
J gene: TRBJ1-5
CDR3 DNA: TGTGCCAGCAGCCTCGCAGCGGGCCAGCCCCAGCATTTT
CDR3 protein: CASSLAAGQPQHF

D gene: TRBD1
V gene: TRBV7-9
clone size: .
J gene: TRBJ2-7
CDR3 DNA: TGTGCCAGCAGCTTAACTGTCGGGACAGCTTCCTACGAGCAGTACTTC
CDR3 protein: CASSLTVGTASYEQYF

D gene: TRBD1
V gene: TRBV29-1
clone size: .
J gene: TRBJ1-2
CDR3 DNA: TGCAGCGTTCTACAGGGGGTACCCTATGGCTACACCTTC
CDR3 protein: CSVLQGVPYGYTF